A single sample gave rise to the 9 T cell receptor beta chains below, sequenced in a study of cytomegalovirus exposure and HLA in healthy donors. Primers for the PCR totalled 60 Vbeta and 13 Jbeta. TCRdb's copy holds only in-frame clones and misses some; the assay was immunoSEQ multiplex PCR. This sample has some 150,000 clones, with about three fifths found just once. Sample: PBMCs. The origin of the receptors is a woman in her sixties or seventies in good health and CMV-seropositive.

This sequence joins TRBV29-1 and TRBJ2-1; 11 positions match TRBD2. J was trimmed by 0 bases and V by 3 bases; bases with no gene match: 7. This CDR3 is 17 amino acids long. CDR1 and CDR2 (germline): SQVTM, ANQGSEA. CDR3 nucleotides: TGCAGCGTTGAGGGGTGGCTAGCGGGAGGCTCCTACAATGAGCAGTTCTTC. Translated, it gives CSVEGWLAGGSYNEQFF.

The chain has TRBV7-6 and TRBJ2-2; possibly TRBD2 for D (6 bases). The CDR3 is 16 residues long. Germline assignment: CDR1 SGHVS and CDR2 FNYEAQ. Trimming took off 5 bases at V and 0 bases at J, with 13 bases between the two ends. CDR3 protein: CASSASSAANTGELFF. CDR3 bases: TGTGCCAGCAGCGCATCTAGCGCCGCGAACACCGGGGAGCTGTTTTTT.

This rearrangement joins TRBV6-5 to TRBJ1-1; no clear D gene. V lost 3 bases and J 6 bases, leaving 11 bases between the germline ends. Germline CDR1 MNHEY, CDR2 SVGAGI. CDR3 length: 13 amino acids. The CDR3 DNA reads TGTGCCAGCAGTTATTCGGGGTATGCTGAAGCTTTCTTT. Translation gives CASSYSGYAEAFF.

V is TRBV2 and J is TRBJ2-3, with 9 bases lining up with TRBD2. The germline CDR1 and CDR2 sequences are SNHLY and FYNNEI. The CDR3 consists of 14 residues. The J segment lost 1 base and the V segment lost 10 bases, leaving 6 bases of the junction unmatched. This CDR3 is CAILLAGGTDTQYF. The CDR3 DNA sequence: TGTGCCATCTTGTTAGCGGGAGGCACAGATACGCAGTATTTT.

This clone was counted a few times. The chain is built from TRBV4-1 and TRBJ1-5; D perhaps matches TRBD1 (5 bases). This CDR3 contains 18 residues. With 4 bases removed from V and 3 bases from J, the gap between germline ends came to 22 bases. Germline lookup yields CDR1 MGHRA and CDR2 YSYEKL. CDR3 in amino acids: CASSRRDSGERANQPQHF. The CDR3 DNA follows: TGCGCCAGCAGCCGACGGGACTCTGGAGAGAGGGCCAATCAGCCCCAGCATTTT.

The chain combines TRBV28 with TRBJ2-3, with unresolved D. Germline V gene lookup returns CDR1 MDHEN and CDR2 SYDVKM. The germline V and J ends were trimmed by 3 bases and 7 bases, with 5 bases remaining between them. The CDR3 has 11 residues. The chain's CDR3 is CASSFANTQYF. The CDR3 coding sequence is TGTGCCAGCAGTTTTGCGAATACGCAGTATTTT. The entire variable domain, with the rest obtained from reference TRBV28 and TRBJ2-3, is as follows: DVKVTQSSRYLVKRTGEKVFLECVQDMDHENMFWYRQDPGLGLRLIYFSYDVKMKEKGDIPEGYSVSREKKERFSLILESASTNQTSMYLCASSFANTQYFGPGTRLTVL.

The chain joins TRBV7-3 to TRBJ2-2, with D perhaps TRBD2 (6 bases). Per germline, CDR1 SGHTA and CDR2 FQGTGA. The CDR3 has 16 amino acids. V lost 7 bases and J lost 4, with 19 bases in between. The CDR3 coding sequence is TGTGCCAGCATGCGACTGGGAGGTTGGGTCACCGGGGAGCTGTTTTTT. As protein: CASMRLGGWVTGELFF.

This clone has only a few counts. This rearrangement joins TRBV6-5 to TRBJ1-1, with 7 bases fitting TRBD1. The V gene end was trimmed by 6 bases and the J gene end by 4 bases; junction bases not matched to a gene: 8. This CDR3 is 14 amino acids long. From germline, CDR1 is MNHEY and CDR2 SVGAGI. DNA of the CDR3: TGTGCCAGCAGGGACCGACAGGGCCTCACTGAAGCTTTCTTT. It specifies CASRDRQGLTEAFF.

Only a few counts were recorded for this clone. The chain carries TRBV11-2 and TRBJ2-1; a possible D gene is TRBD1 (6 bases). Germline values: CDR1 SGHAT, CDR2 FQNNGV. V lost 6 bases and J lost 0, with 15 bases in between. CDR3 length: 16 residues. The CDR3 here is CASRALGAYSYNEQFF. The CDR3 region has the DNA TGTGCCAGCAGGGCCTTGGGGGCCTACTCCTACAATGAGCAGTTCTTC.